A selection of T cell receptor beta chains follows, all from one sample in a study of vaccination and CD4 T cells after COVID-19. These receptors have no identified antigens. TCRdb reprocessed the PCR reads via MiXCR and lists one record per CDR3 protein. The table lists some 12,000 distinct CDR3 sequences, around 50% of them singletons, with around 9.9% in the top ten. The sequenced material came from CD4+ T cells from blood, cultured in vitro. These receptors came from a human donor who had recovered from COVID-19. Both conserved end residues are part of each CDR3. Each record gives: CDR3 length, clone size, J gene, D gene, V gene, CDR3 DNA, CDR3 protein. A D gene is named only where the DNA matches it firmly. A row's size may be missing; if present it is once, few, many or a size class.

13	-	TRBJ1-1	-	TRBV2	TGTGCCAGCAGCCGGGCCCTGAGCACTGAAGCTTTCTTT	CASSRALSTEAFF
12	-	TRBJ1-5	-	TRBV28	TGTGCCAGCAGTACTGGGTATCAGCCCCAGCATTTT	CASSTGYQPQHF
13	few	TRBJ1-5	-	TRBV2	TGTGCCAGCACCGGACATACAAATCAGCCCCAGCATTTT	CASTGHTNQPQHF
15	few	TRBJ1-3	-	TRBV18	TGTGCCAGCTCACCCACGACGGCCTCTGGAAACACCATATATTTT	CASSPTTASGNTIYF
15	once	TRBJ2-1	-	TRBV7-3	TGTGCCAGCAGCTCGGGACCAGAGGGAACCAATGAGCAGTTCTTC	CASSSGPEGTNEQFF
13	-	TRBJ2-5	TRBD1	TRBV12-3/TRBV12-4	TGTGCCAGCAGCTCGGGACAGGTGGAGACCCAGTACTTC	CASSSGQVETQYF
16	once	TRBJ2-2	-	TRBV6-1	TGTGCCAGTGTCAGGGTCTCCGGGTCGAACACCGGGGAGCTGTTTTTT	CASVRVSGSNTGELFF
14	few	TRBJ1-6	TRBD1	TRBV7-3	TGTGCCAGCAGCCGACAGGGTCGGGATTCACCCCTCCACTTT	CASSRQGRDSPLHF
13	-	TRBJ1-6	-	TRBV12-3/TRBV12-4	TGTGCCAGCAGAGGCCAGGGAGGTTCACCCCTCCACTTT	CASRGQGGSPLHF
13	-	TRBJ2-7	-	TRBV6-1	TGTGCCAGCACCAGCGGACTATCGAGGGAGCAGTACTTC	CASTSGLSREQYF
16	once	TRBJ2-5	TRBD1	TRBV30	TGTGCCTGGAGTGTAGGTATTTCAGGGGGCCAAGAGACCCAGTACTTC	CAWSVGISGGQETQYF
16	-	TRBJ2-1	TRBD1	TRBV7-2	TGTGCCAGCAGCGTCACAGGGGCCACTACCAACAATGAGCAGTTCTTC	CASSVTGATTNNEQFF
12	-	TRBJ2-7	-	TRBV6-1	TGTGCCAGCAGCCGGGGACTTTACGAGCAGTACTTC	CASSRGLYEQYF
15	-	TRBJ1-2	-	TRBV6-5	TGTGCCAGCAGTTGGGGCAGGGGAGGTGACTATGGCTACACCTTC	CASSWGRGGDYGYTF
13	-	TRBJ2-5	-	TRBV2	TGTGCCAGCGCCCCCCTTGGGAGAGGGACCCAGTACTTC	CASAPLGRGTQYF
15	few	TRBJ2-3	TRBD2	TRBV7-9	TGTGCCAGCAGCTTAGGGCTAGCGGCCACAGATACGCAGTATTTT	CASSLGLAATDTQYF
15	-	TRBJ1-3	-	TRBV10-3	TGTGCCATCAAGACGCAGGTGGGCTCTGGAAACACCATATATTTT	CAIKTQVGSGNTIYF
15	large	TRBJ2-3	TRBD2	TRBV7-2	TGTGCCAGCAGCTTCGGCGGGAGTGGGGCAGATACGCAGTATTTT	CASSFGGSGADTQYF
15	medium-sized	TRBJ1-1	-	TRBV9	TGTGCCAGCAGCCCAAGACAGGAATCATGGACTGAAGCTTTCTTT	CASSPRQESWTEAFF
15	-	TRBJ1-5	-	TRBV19	TGTGCCAGTAGTACGACAGCCCATAGCAATCAGCCCCAGCATTTT	CASSTTAHSNQPQHF
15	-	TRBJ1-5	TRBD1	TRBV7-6	TGTGCCAGCAGCTTAGGGACAGGGTCTGAGCAGCCCCAGCATTTT	CASSLGTGSEQPQHF
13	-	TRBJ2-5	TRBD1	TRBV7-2	TGTGCCAGCAGCTCCGCGACAGGGGAGACCCAGTACTTC	CASSSATGETQYF
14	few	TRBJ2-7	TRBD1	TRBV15	TGTGCCACCAGCAGGACAGGGGGGATCTACGAGCAGTACTTC	CATSRTGGIYEQYF
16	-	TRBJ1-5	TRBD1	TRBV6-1	TGTGCCATCCAGGGGGGGAGGACATATAGCAATCAGCCCCAGCATTTT	CAIQGGRTYSNQPQHF
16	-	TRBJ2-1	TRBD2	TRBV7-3	TGTGCCAGCAGCCCTACCGGGACTAGAGTCTACAATGAGCAGTTCTTC	CASSPTGTRVYNEQFF
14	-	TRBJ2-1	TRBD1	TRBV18	TGTGCCAGCTCACCAAAGGGACAGGGGAATGAGCAGTTCTTC	CASSPKGQGNEQFF
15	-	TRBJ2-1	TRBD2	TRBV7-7	TGTGCCAGCAGCGTCGGACTAGCGGGGGACAATGAGCAGTTCTTC	CASSVGLAGDNEQFF
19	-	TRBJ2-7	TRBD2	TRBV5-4	TGTGCCAGCAGCGGGGGCCGAGGGCTAGCGGGAGTTTCGGCCTACGAGCAGTACTTC	CASSGGRGLAGVSAYEQYF
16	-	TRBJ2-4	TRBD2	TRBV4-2	TGTGCCAGCAGCCCCGGACTAGCGGGAGGGCCTGACATTCAGTACTTC	CASSPGLAGGPDIQYF
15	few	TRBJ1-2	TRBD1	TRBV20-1	TGCAGTGCTAGGGTCGTTGCAGGGGGTAACTATGGCTACACCTTC	CSARVVAGGNYGYTF
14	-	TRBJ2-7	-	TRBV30	TGTGCCTGGAGTGTGGGGGGATCCTCCTACGAGCAGTACTTC	CAWSVGGSSYEQYF
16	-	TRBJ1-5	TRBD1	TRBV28	TGTGCCAGCAGTTCCTTGGACAGGGGGGCCAGTCAGCCCCAGCATTTT	CASSSLDRGASQPQHF
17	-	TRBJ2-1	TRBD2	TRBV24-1	TGTGCCACCAGTGAGTCGGCCGGGACTAGCAACTACAATGAGCAGTTCTTC	CATSESAGTSNYNEQFF
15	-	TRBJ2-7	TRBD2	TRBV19	TGTGCCAGTAGTATGGCGTCTAGCGGTTCCTACGAGCAGTACTTC	CASSMASSGSYEQYF
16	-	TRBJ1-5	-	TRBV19	TGTGCCAGTAGTACCGACAGAATAGGGTGGAATCAGCCCCAGCATTTT	CASSTDRIGWNQPQHF
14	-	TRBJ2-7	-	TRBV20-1	TGCAGTGCCCCGATAACAGAGTGGGGGAACGAGCAGTACTTC	CSAPITEWGNEQYF
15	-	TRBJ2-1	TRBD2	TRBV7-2	TGTGCCAGCACCCGGGGAGGCGGGAGTAACAATGAGCAGTTCTTC	CASTRGGGSNNEQFF
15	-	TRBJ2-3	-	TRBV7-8	TGTGCCAGCAGCTTAGTGCCCAGTAGCACAGATACGCAGTATTTT	CASSLVPSSTDTQYF
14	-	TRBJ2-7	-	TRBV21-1	TGTGCCAGCAGCGGAAAACAGAGCTCCTACGAGCAGTACTTC	CASSGKQSSYEQYF
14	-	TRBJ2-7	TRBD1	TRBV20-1	TGCAGTGCTGAAAGACAGGGGAGGTCCTACGAGCAGTACTTC	CSAERQGRSYEQYF